The 22 T cell receptor beta chains given below trace back to one sample, sequenced in a study of T-cell memory formation after mild COVID-19 (dated by TCRdb to about 2021). Receptors were amplified or captured by 5' RACE. Sequenced on an Illumina NovaSeq 6000. The public reads were run again by TCRdb, first through fastp at Q25 and then through MiXCR, and only productive beta chains were kept. Each record represents a unique CDR3 protein, reported with the most common genes and DNA among its rows. A total of tens of thousands of distinct CDR3 sequences appear in this sample, 7.3% of them only once. 1.4% to 1.5% of the sample goes to the ten largest clones. Input material: PBMCs or a T cell subset sorted from them (not recorded which). Receptors originate from a young man who had mild COVID-19 (a few samples of this study predate the infection). The sample titles of this study are shuffled in the database, so cell type and time point are left out; the donor was told from shared clones.

The table lists this clonotype with a few counts. The chain uses TRBV4-2 and TRBJ2-5; TRBD1 matches 7 bases. The length of the CDR3 is 16 residues. Trimming took 5 bases from V and 1 from J; bases not matched to a gene: 10. Germline CDR1 reads LGHNA; CDR2 reads YNFKEQ. The DNA for the CDR3 is TGTGCCAGCAGCACCGTTGGGCCAGGGGGCCAAGAGACCCAGTACTTC. Its protein product is CASSTVGPGGQETQYF.

This clonotype was counted many times. The V gene is TRBV20-1, the J gene TRBJ1-6; a possible D gene is TRBD1 (6 bases). The CDR3 totals 15 residues. Germline lookup yields CDR1 DFQATT and CDR2 SNEGSKA (reference sequence). Trimming cost V 2 bases and J 9 bases, with 17 bases left between them. Here the CDR3 reads CSARSQGPIGSPLHF. CDR3 coding DNA: TGCAGTGCTAGATCACAGGGCCCTATTGGTTCACCCCTCCACTTT.

This clonotype was seen a few times. The chain combines TRBV7-6 with TRBJ1-6; 7 nucleotides agree with TRBD1. Per the germline V gene, CDR1 is SGHVS and CDR2 is FNYEAQ. The CDR3 has 15 residues. The V gene end was trimmed by 5 bases and the J gene end by 9 bases; junction bases not matched to a gene: 10. CDR3 DNA sequence: TGTGCCAGCAGCCCTGTAGACAGGGTGGTTTCACCCCTCCACTTT. Protein: CASSPVDRVVSPLHF. The whole variable domain, filled in from reference TRBV7-6 and TRBJ1-6, reads GAGVSQSPRYKVTKRGQDVALRCDPISGHVSLYWYRQALGQGPEFLTYFNYEAQQDKSGLPNDRFSAERPEGSISTLTIQRTEQRDSAMYRCASSPVDRVVSPLHFGNGTRLTVT.

The chain has TRBV4-3 and TRBJ2-1, with D maybe TRBD2 (6 bases). This CDR3 contains 14 residues. Germline CDR1 reads LGHNA; CDR2 reads YSLEER. V lost 0 bases to trimming and J lost 12 bases, with 15 bases between them. CDR3 sequence: CASSQDRGSGVQFF. In nucleotides, the CDR3 is TGCGCCAGCAGCCAAGACCGGGGGTCGGGGGTGCAGTTCTTC.

V gene TRBV11-3 combines with J gene TRBJ2-3, with D perhaps given as TRBD1 or TRBD2 (5 bases each). Germline V gives CDR1 SGHNT, CDR2 YENEEA. CDR3 length: 15 residues. Trimming pared 5 bases from V and 2 bases from J, leaving 14 bases between. The CDR3: CASSLGTELTDTQYF. The CDR3 DNA follows: TGTGCCAGCAGCCTGGGGACGGAGCTCACAGATACGCAGTATTTT. The full variable domain, with the rest looked up from reference TRBV11-3 and TRBJ2-3, is EAGVVQSPRYKIIEKKQPVAFWCNPISGHNTLYWYLQNLGQGPELLIRYENEEAVDDSQLPKDRFSAERLKGVDSTLKIQPAELGDSAVYLCASSLGTELTDTQYFGPGTRLTVL.

The table lists this clonotype with a few counts. CDR3 sequence: CASKISVASYEQYF. CDR3 DNA: TGCGCCAGCAAGATCTCCGTAGCTAGCTACGAGCAGTACTTC. The rearrangement uses TRBV5-1 and TRBJ2-7; no definite D call. Germline loops: CDR1 SGHRS, CDR2 YFSETQ. V was pared by 6 bases and J by 3 bases, with 16 bases between. CDR3 size: 14 residues.

Ten or more counts support this clonotype. This chain connects TRBV12-3 or TRBV12-4 to TRBJ2-3; 9 positions match TRBD2. Trimming cost V 5 bases and J 2 bases; bases outside gene matches: 5. This CDR3 comprises 15 residues. The CDR3 nucleotides are TGTGCCAGCAGTGCGCGGGGGGGAATCACAGATACGCAGTATTTT. Protein: CASSARGGITDTQYF.

A few counts support this clonotype. The V call is TRBV7-9, the J call TRBJ2-7; perhaps D is TRBD1 or TRBD2 (5 bases each). V shed 5 bases and J shed 2 bases, with 10 bases lying between them. This CDR3 region has 13 residues. Germline loops: CDR1 SEHNR, CDR2 FQNEAQ (reference sequence). CDR3 bases: TGTGCCAGCAGCCGCCGGGACGCCTACGAGCAGTACTTC. Translating it yields CASSRRDAYEQYF.

This clonotype has only a few counts. CDR3 loop: CASSSRGTGFQETQYF. The CDR3 DNA follows: TGTGCCAGCAGTTCCCGAGGGACAGGGTTTCAAGAGACCCAGTACTTC. The chain couples TRBV12-3 or TRBV12-4 to TRBJ2-5; TRBD1 aligns across 9 bases. The CDR3 has 16 residues. V shed 4 bases and J 2 bases; nucleotides not matched to a gene: 8.

This clonotype turned up a few times. The rearrangement joins TRBV20-1 to TRBJ1-5; D unclear. The CDR3 contains 13 residues. Trimming took off 1 base at V and 4 bases at J, with 8 bases between the two ends. CDR1 is DFQATT, CDR2 SNEGSKA, per germline (reference sequence). Here the CDR3 reads CSARGRINQPQHF. The CDR3 region has the DNA TGCAGTGCTAGAGGCAGGATTAATCAGCCCCAGCATTTT.

This chain joins TRBV9 and TRBJ1-2; no clear D gene. Germline V CDR1 and CDR2: SGDLS, YYNGEE. V was trimmed by 1 base and J by 2 bases, leaving 9 bases between them. The CDR3 covers 14 residues. The CDR3 spells CASSVTAENYGYTF. In DNA form, the CDR3 reads TGTGCCAGCAGCGTAACAGCCGAGAACTATGGCTACACCTTC.

There are a few counts of this clonotype. The V gene is TRBV7-8, the J gene TRBJ1-5; D gene unclear. Trimming took off 7 bases at V and 3 bases at J, with 13 bases between the two ends. The germline gives CDR1 SGHVS, CDR2 FQNEAQ. The CDR3 runs to 14 residues. The DNA of the CDR3 is TGTGCCAGCAAAGGCCTTGGCACCAATCAGCCCCAGCATTTT. Translating it yields CASKGLGTNQPQHF.

There are a few counts of this clonotype. The V gene is TRBV27, the J gene TRBJ1-5; weak D call: TRBD1 (5 bases). Trimming removed 7 bases from V and 5 bases from J, with 18 bases in between. CDR3 length: 15 residues. Germline V gene sequence: CDR1 MNHEY, CDR2 SMNVEV (reference sequence). CDR3 in amino acids: CASNPGAPGDQPQHF. Here the CDR3 DNA reads TGTGCCAGCAACCCCGGAGCACCGGGGGATCAGCCCCAGCATTTT.

This clonotype was seen many times. The chain combines TRBV5-1 with TRBJ2-1; D tentatively reads TRBD1 or TRBD2 (5 bases each). The germline V and J ends were trimmed by 4 bases and 7 bases, with 9 bases remaining between them. In germline, CDR1 is SGHRS, CDR2 YFSETQ. The CDR3 loop spans 12 amino acids. The DNA of the CDR3 is TGCGCCAGCAGCAGGGACCGGAATGAGCAGTTCTTC. Its protein product is CASSRDRNEQFF.

In this sample, this clonotype turned up a few times. V and J are TRBV6-5 and TRBJ2-3; possibly TRBD2 for D (5 bases). The CDR3 runs 15 residues. Germline assignment: CDR1 MNHEY and CDR2 SVGAGI. Trimming shortened V by 2 bases and J by 6 bases, and 15 bases separated the two germline ends. The DNA for the CDR3 is TGTGCCAGCAGTTACGCTTGGGGAGCTAAGGATACGCAGTATTTT. It codes for CASSYAWGAKDTQYF.

This clonotype appeared many times. The chain uses TRBV20-1 and TRBJ1-6; 8 nucleotides match TRBD1. CDR1 and CDR2 from the germline V gene are DFQATT and SNEGSKA (reference sequence). The junction had 15 bases not matched to a gene; V was cut back by 7 bases and J by 13 bases. The CDR3 covers 14 residues. This chain's CDR3 is CSDPGQASVCPLHF. The CDR3 DNA reads TGCAGTGACCCGGGACAGGCGTCCGTCTGCCCCCTCCACTTT.

This clonotype was recorded at least ten times. This rearrangement joins TRBV2 to TRBJ2-7; 8 bases line up with TRBD1. CDR1 SNHLY and CDR2 FYNNEI come from the germline V gene. This CDR3 is 12 amino acids long. The junction had 3 bases not matched to a gene; V was cut back by 0 bases and J by 11 bases. This CDR3 reads CASSEAQGAEYF. CDR3 bases: TGTGCCAGCAGTGAAGCCCAGGGGGCAGAGTACTTC.

This clonotype came up a few times. This sequence joins TRBV7-3 and TRBJ2-3; D is unclear. The CDR3 covers 12 residues. Germline assignment: CDR1 SGHTA and CDR2 FQGTGA. The V and J ends lost 1 base and 11 bases respectively, with 10 bases between them. The CDR3 DNA reads TGTGCCAGCAGCTTAAATGGCGTTCTGCAGTATTTT. It specifies CASSLNGVLQYF.

Ten or more counts support this clonotype. The gene calls are TRBV7-2 and TRBJ2-2; D is undetermined. Germline V gives CDR1 SGHTA, CDR2 FQGNSA. The length of the CDR3 is 15 residues. With 6 bases removed from V and 1 base from J, the gap between germline ends came to 12 bases. The DNA of the CDR3 is TGTGCCAGCAGGCACTCCGATAGGAACACCGGGGAGCTGTTTTTT. Translated: CASRHSDRNTGELFF.

This clonotype occurred many times. The chain uses TRBV5-1 and TRBJ2-2; a weak D match, TRBD1 (6 bases). Per germline, CDR1 SGHRS and CDR2 YFSETQ. V was pared by 5 bases and J by 4 bases, with 15 bases between. This CDR3 has 15 amino acids. The CDR3 region is CASSLFQGSTGELFF. CDR3 in DNA: TGCGCCAGCAGTCTATTCCAGGGGTCCACCGGGGAGCTGTTTTTT.

The chain links TRBV4-3 to TRBJ1-5, with D tentatively TRBD1 (6 bases). Germline V CDR1 and CDR2: LGHNA, YSLEER. The CDR3 has 17 residues. V lost 0 bases and J lost 4, with 16 bases in between. In DNA form, the CDR3 reads TGCGCCAGCAGCCAAGAAGCAATGGGGGGGCTGAATCAGCCCCAGCATTTT. It yields the protein CASSQEAMGGLNQPQHF.

At least ten counts were recorded for this clonotype. The chain employs TRBV5-8 and TRBJ2-3; no definite D call. The V gene lost 0 bases and the J gene lost 9 bases, with 11 bases spanning the gap. CDR1 and CDR2 from the germline V gene are SGHTS and YDEGEE. The CDR3 runs to 13 residues. The CDR3 DNA follows: TGTGCCAGCAGCTTGGGTTCCCGCTCCACGCAGTATTTT. The encoded protein is CASSLGSRSTQYF. The full variable domain, with the rest looked up from reference TRBV5-8 and TRBJ2-3, is EAGVTQSPTHLIKTRGQQATLRCSPISGHTSVYWYQQALGLGLQFLLWYDEGEERNRGNFPPRFSGRQFPNYSSELNVNALELEDSALYLCASSLGSRSTQYFGPGTRLTVL.